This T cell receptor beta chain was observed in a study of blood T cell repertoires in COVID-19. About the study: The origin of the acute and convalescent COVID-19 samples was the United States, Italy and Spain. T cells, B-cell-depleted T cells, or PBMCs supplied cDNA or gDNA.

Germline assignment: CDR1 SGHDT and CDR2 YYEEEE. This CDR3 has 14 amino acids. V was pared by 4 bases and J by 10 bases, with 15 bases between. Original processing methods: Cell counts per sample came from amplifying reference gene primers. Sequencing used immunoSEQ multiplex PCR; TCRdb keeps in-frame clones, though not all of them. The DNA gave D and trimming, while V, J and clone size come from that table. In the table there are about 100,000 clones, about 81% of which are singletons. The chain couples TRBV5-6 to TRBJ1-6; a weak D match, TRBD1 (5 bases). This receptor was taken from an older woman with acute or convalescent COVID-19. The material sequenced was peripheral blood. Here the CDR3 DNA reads TGTGCCAGCAGCGGGACGGGGAGGCGCTCACCCCTCCACTTT. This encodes CASSGTGRRSPLHF.